The 2 T cell receptor beta chains in this list originate from one sample, sequenced in a study of breast tumors, draining lymph nodes, adjacent tissues. TCRdb passed the multiplex PCR reads through MiXCR, listing each CDR3 protein once. This table holds around 43,000 distinct CDR3 sequences, approximately 22% found once. Sequences were obtained from breast tumor tissue. The receptor set was obtained from a female donor with breast cancer. Some clones in this sample may be carry-over from other donors' samples.

Ten or more counts support this clonotype. V usage is TRBV3-1 and J usage is TRBJ1-2; tentative D call: TRBD1 (6 bases). V was pared by 1 base and J by 4 bases, with 16 bases between. CDR3 length: 16 residues. Germline V CDR1 and CDR2: LGHDT, YNNKEL (reference sequence). The CDR3: CASSQGLLGAFYGYTF. In DNA, the CDR3 is TGTGCCAGCAGCCAAGGACTCCTGGGGGCATTCTATGGCTACACCTTC.

This clonotype was counted ten times or more. The V gene is TRBV7-8, the J gene TRBJ2-1, with 9 positions matching TRBD2. Trimming took 4 bases from V and 6 from J; bases not matched to a gene: 7. CDR1 is SGHVS and CDR2 is FQNEAQ in the germline V gene. This CDR3 has 15 residues. This CDR3 reads CASSSSGGRFNEQFF. As DNA, the CDR3 is TGTGCCAGCAGCTCGAGCGGGGGGCGTTTCAATGAGCAGTTCTTC.